This T cell receptor (beta chain) was found in a study of OX40 agonist ivuxolimab in advanced cancers. The overall study: Participants averaged approximately 61 years of age (range roughly 23 to 90) and were approximately 81% male. Findings of the study overall: More expanded clones were seen, on average, in CD8+ T cells than in CD4+.

Method: immunoSEQ multiplex PCR; TCRdb's copy keeps in-frame clones and lacks some. The sample records roughly 89,000 clones, under 95% being singletons. CDR3 length: 14 amino acids. Between the trimmed V and J ends, which lost 4 bases and 5 bases, there was a span of 16 bases. Germline lookup yields CDR1 SGHNT and CDR2 YYREEE (reference sequence). As regards this clone: Its antigen remains unknown.

The V gene is TRBV5-4, the J gene TRBJ2-7, with a tentative D call TRBD2 (6 bases). The sequencing used CD4+ or CD8+ T cells sorted from blood, collected in a trial of the OX40 agonist ivuxolimab. The source of this sequence is an adult with an advanced solid tumor such as melanoma, head and neck, liver or kidney cancer. CDR3 in DNA: TGTGCCAGCAGCGCTCCGGGAGTCCGGGACGAGCAGTACTTC. As protein: CASSAPGVRDEQYF. The whole variable domain, filled in from reference TRBV5-4 and TRBJ2-7, reads ETGVTQSPTHLIKTRGQQVTLRCSSQSGHNTVSWYQQALGQGPQFIFQYYREEENGRGNFPPRFSGLQFPNYSSELNVNALELDDSALYLCASSAPGVRDEQYFGPGTRLTVT.